A selection of T cell receptor beta chains follows, all from one sample in a study of beta chain features in type 1 diabetes. Libraries were prepared by immunoSEQ multiplex PCR; TCRdb keeps only in-frame clonotypes and omits some of them. The table lists about 340,000 clones, approximately 10% of them singletons. Sequenced sample: central memory CD4+ T cells from blood. All receptors derive from a man aged 30-40 years with type 1 diabetes. CDR3s include the opening cysteine and the closing phenylalanine or tryptophan. A D gene is named only where the DNA matches it firmly. Only some rows state a clone size, as once, few, many or a class for expanded clones.

v_call: TRBV2
j_call: TRBJ2-3
clone_size: many
d_call: .
cdr3_aa: CASSDGATDTQYF
cdr3_nt: TGTGCCAGCAGTGATGGGGCCACAGATACGCAGTATTTT

v_call: TRBV13
j_call: TRBJ1-1
clone_size: few
d_call: TRBD1
cdr3_aa: CASSGDRGTEAFF
cdr3_nt: TGTGCCAGCAGTGGGGACAGGGGAACTGAAGCTTTCTTT

v_call: TRBV25-1
j_call: TRBJ1-4
clone_size: .
d_call: .
cdr3_aa: CASTDSSKRSEKLFF
cdr3_nt: TGTGCCAGCACGGACAGTTCAAAGCGGAGTGAAAAACTGTTTTTT

v_call: TRBV5-1
j_call: TRBJ2-3
clone_size: few
d_call: TRBD1
cdr3_aa: CASRTGGGADTQYF
cdr3_nt: TGCGCCAGCAGGACAGGGGGCGGAGCAGATACGCAGTATTTT

v_call: TRBV9
j_call: TRBJ2-5
clone_size: .
d_call: TRBD2
cdr3_aa: CASSVPGGSEETQYF
cdr3_nt: TGTGCCAGCAGCGTCCCGGGGGGTTCCGAAGAGACCCAGTACTTC

v_call: TRBV9
j_call: TRBJ2-2
clone_size: .
d_call: .
cdr3_aa: CASSVGGSNTGELFF
cdr3_nt: TGTGCCAGCAGCGTAGGTGGGTCGAACACCGGGGAGCTGTTTTTT

v_call: TRBV28
j_call: TRBJ1-4
clone_size: few
d_call: TRBD1
cdr3_aa: CASSPPGQGSEKLFF
cdr3_nt: TGTGCCAGCAGTCCCCCGGGACAGGGGAGTGAAAAACTGTTTTTT

v_call: TRBV14
j_call: TRBJ1-1
clone_size: few
d_call: .
cdr3_aa: CASSLMTNTEAFF
cdr3_nt: TGTGCCAGCAGCCTTATGACGAACACTGAAGCTTTCTTT

v_call: TRBV5-6
j_call: TRBJ2-1
clone_size: many
d_call: TRBD1
cdr3_aa: CASSWTGGDEQFF
cdr3_nt: TGTGCCAGCAGCTGGACAGGTGGCGATGAGCAGTTCTTC

v_call: TRBV2
j_call: TRBJ1-1
clone_size: few
d_call: .
cdr3_aa: CASSRPVKANTEAFF
cdr3_nt: TGTGCCAGCAGCCGTCCGGTAAAGGCAAACACTGAAGCTTTCTTT

v_call: TRBV7-2
j_call: TRBJ2-3
clone_size: .
d_call: .
cdr3_aa: CASSSGADTQYF
cdr3_nt: TGTGCCAGCAGCTCAGGTGCGGATACGCAGTATTTT

v_call: TRBV15
j_call: TRBJ2-6
clone_size: once
d_call: .
cdr3_aa: CATSRADGNSGANVLTF
cdr3_nt: TGTGCCACCAGCAGAGCGGACGGGAACTCTGGGGCCAACGTCCTGACTTTC

v_call: TRBV5-4
j_call: TRBJ2-7
clone_size: .
d_call: TRBD1
cdr3_aa: CASSLDMGDRAYEQYF
cdr3_nt: TGTGCCAGCAGCTTGGATATGGGGGACAGAGCCTACGAGCAGTACTTC

v_call: TRBV5-1
j_call: TRBJ2-1
clone_size: few
d_call: .
cdr3_aa: CASSLAEVSNNEQFF
cdr3_nt: TGCGCCAGCAGCTTGGCCGAGGTGAGCAACAATGAGCAGTTCTTC